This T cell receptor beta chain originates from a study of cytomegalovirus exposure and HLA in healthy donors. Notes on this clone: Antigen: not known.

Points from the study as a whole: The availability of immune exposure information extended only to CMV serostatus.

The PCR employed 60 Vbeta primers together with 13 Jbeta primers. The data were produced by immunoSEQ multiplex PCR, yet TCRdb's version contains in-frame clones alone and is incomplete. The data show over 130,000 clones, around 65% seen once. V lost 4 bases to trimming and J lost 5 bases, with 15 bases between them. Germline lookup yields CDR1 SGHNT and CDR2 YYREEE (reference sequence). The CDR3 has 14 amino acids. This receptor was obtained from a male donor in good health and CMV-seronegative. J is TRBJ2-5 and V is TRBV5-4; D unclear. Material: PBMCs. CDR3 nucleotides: TGTGCCAGCAGCCCCTTGGGCCTTAGGGAGACCCAGTACTTC. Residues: CASSPLGLRETQYF.